This entry lists 23 T cell receptor beta chains sequenced from one sample in a study of cytomegalovirus exposure and HLA in healthy donors. PCR used 60 Vbeta primers and 13 Jbeta primers. The assay was immunoSEQ multiplex PCR, and TCRdb's table has in-frame clones only and misses some. This sample yields some 130,000 clones, of which more than 65% are seen a single time; roughly 3.9% belongs to the top ten. Sequencing was carried out using PBMCs. Every receptor here comes from a male donor in good health and CMV-seropositive.

The rearrangement uses TRBV5-1 and TRBJ1-1; a weak D match, TRBD1 (6 bases). Germline lookup yields CDR1 SGHRS and CDR2 YFSETQ. The CDR3 contains 14 residues. Trimming removed 3 bases from V and 6 bases from J, with 15 bases in between. The CDR3 protein is CASSSGVRGSEAFF. The CDR3, as DNA: TGCGCCAGCAGCTCAGGGGTCAGAGGATCTGAAGCTTTCTTT.

This clone showed up just a few times. The CDR3 protein is CASRQDAAYEQYF. CDR3 DNA: TGTGCCAGCAGGCAAGACGCGGCCTACGAGCAGTACTTC. This chain uses TRBV5-4 with TRBJ2-7; D remains unclear. Trimming cost V 5 bases and J 2 bases, with 11 bases left between them. Germline V CDR1 and CDR2: SGHNT, YYREEE (reference sequence). The CDR3 runs to 13 residues.

The gene calls are TRBV2 and TRBJ1-1, with D possibly matching TRBD1 (6 bases). The CDR3 loop spans 14 amino acids. Trimming removed 6 bases at V and 4 bases at J, with 15 bases between. Germline-derived CDR1 and CDR2 are SNHLY and FYNNEI. The CDR3 DNA reads TGTGCCAGCAGGGAGGGGGGGCGCGGCACTGAAGCTTTCTTT. Its protein is CASREGGRGTEAFF.

This chain uses TRBV18 with TRBJ1-4; 7 nucleotides line up with TRBD1. V lost 2 bases, J lost 0 bases, and 6 bases stayed unmatched. The V gene's germline CDR1 is KGHSH and CDR2 LQKENI. The CDR3 is 17 amino acids. CDR3 in amino acids: CASSPLSRGTTNEKLFF. In nucleotides, the CDR3 is TGTGCCAGCTCACCATTAAGCAGGGGGACAACTAATGAAAAACTGTTTTTT.

J is TRBJ1-5 and V is TRBV10-3; no clear D. Germline V CDR1 and CDR2: ENHRY, SYGVKD. Trimming left V 8 bases short and J 7 bases short, with 12 bases between. The CDR3 spans 12 residues. The CDR3 bases are TGTGCCATCGGGCAACGTGCCCAGCCCCAGCATTTT. Protein: CAIGQRAQPQHF.

The chain recombines TRBV6-1 with TRBJ1-1, with D possibly matching TRBD1 (6 bases). This CDR3 region has 14 residues. From germline, CDR1 is MNHNS and CDR2 SASEGT. V dropped 1 base and J dropped 4 bases, with 10 bases sitting between them. CDR3 nucleotides: TGTGCCAGCAGTGAAGTGAGGGGGACCACTGAAGCTTTCTTT. Translation gives CASSEVRGTTEAFF.

Only a few counts were recorded for this clone. This sequence joins TRBV15 and TRBJ2-2; D may be TRBD2 (6 bases). Germline V CDR1 and CDR2: LNHNV, YYDKDF (reference sequence). V lost 1 base, J lost 3 bases, and 9 bases lay in between. The CDR3 length is 15 residues. CDR3 in amino acids: CATSRGGTDTGELFF. In nucleotides, the CDR3 is TGTGCCACCAGCAGAGGAGGGACTGACACCGGGGAGCTGTTTTTT.

The rearrangement joins TRBV28 to TRBJ1-2, with D perhaps matching TRBD1 (5 bases). Looked up from germline, CDR1 is MDHEN and CDR2 is SYDVKM. The CDR3 loop spans 16 amino acids. V was trimmed by 6 bases and J by 4 bases, leaving 21 bases between them. CDR3 in amino acids: CASSRFYRRTSYGYTF. The CDR3 nucleotides read TGTGCCAGCAGCCGCTTTTATCGAAGGACAAGCTATGGCTACACCTTC.

CDR3 sequence reads: CASSSVGRETQYF. DNA of the CDR3: TGCGCCAGCAGCTCGGTGGGGCGAGAGACCCAGTACTTC. This chain connects TRBV5-1 to TRBJ2-5; TRBD1 is a possible D gene (5 bases). Germline V gene data show CDR1 as SGHRS and CDR2 as YFSETQ. This CDR3 comprises 13 residues. Trimming took 3 bases from V and 4 from J, leaving 10 bases between them. The whole variable domain, remainder taken from reference TRBV5-1 and TRBJ2-5, is KAGVTQTPRYLIKTRGQQVTLSCSPISGHRSVSWYQQTPGQGLQFLFEYFSETQRNKGNFPGRFSGRQFSNSRSEMNVSTLELGDSALYLCASSSVGRETQYFGPGTRLLVL.

In its sample, this clone was seen once. The chain joins TRBV5-1 to TRBJ2-3, with TRBD2 as a possible D gene (6 bases). The germline V and J ends were trimmed by 3 bases and 2 bases, with 19 bases remaining between them. Per the germline V gene, CDR1 is SGHRS and CDR2 is YFSETQ. The CDR3 length is 17 residues. The CDR3 DNA reads TGCGCCAGCAGCTGGGGGGTCGGTGGGACCTACACAGATACGCAGTATTTT. It specifies CASSWGVGGTYTDTQYF.

This clone was seen once. Written as DNA, the CDR3 is TGTGCCAGCAGCTTAGAAGGGGACACTGAAGCTTTCTTT. Encoded protein: CASSLEGDTEAFF. V and J are TRBV7-9 and TRBJ1-1; TRBD1 is a possible D gene (5 bases). V lost 1 base and J lost 3, with 6 bases in between. This CDR3 has 13 amino acids. The germline CDR1 and CDR2 sequences are SEHNR and FQNEAQ (reference sequence).

The genes are TRBV10-3 and TRBJ1-1; D unresolved. V was shortened by 2 bases and J by 4 bases, with 11 bases between the two germline ends. The CDR3 covers 14 residues. Germline CDR1 is ENHRY and CDR2 is SYGVKD. CDR3 region: CAISEKGGSTEAFF. The CDR3 DNA reads TGTGCCATCAGTGAGAAGGGAGGAAGCACTGAAGCTTTCTTT.

The chain employs TRBV27 and TRBJ1-2, with 8 bases lining up with TRBD1. Germline CDR1 reads MNHEY; CDR2 reads SMNVEV (reference sequence). Losses at the gene ends were 6 bases for V and 0 bases for J; bases not matched to a gene: 3. The CDR3 runs 14 residues. CDR3 residues: CASRTGEANYGYTF. CDR3 nucleotide sequence: TGTGCCAGCAGGACAGGGGAGGCTAACTATGGCTACACCTTC.

The chain recombines TRBV7-6 with TRBJ1-3; TRBD1 is a possible D gene (5 bases). The CDR3 sequence is 16 residues long. Germline CDR1 SGHVS, CDR2 FNYEAQ. Trimming removed 5 bases at V and 1 base at J, with 15 bases between. The CDR3 here is CASSPVARGSGNTIYF. The CDR3 DNA sequence: TGTGCCAGCAGCCCCGTGGCCCGGGGGTCTGGAAACACCATATATTTT.

This chain uses TRBV6-1 with TRBJ1-4; D may be TRBD1 (6 bases). CDR1 and CDR2 from the germline V gene are MNHNS and SASEGT. Trimming pared 2 bases from V and 10 bases from J, leaving 17 bases between. The CDR3 spans 15 residues. CDR3 protein: CASSERPQGMAKLFF. Here the CDR3 DNA reads TGTGCCAGCAGTGAAAGGCCCCAGGGGATGGCAAAACTGTTTTTT.

This chain uses TRBV6-5 with TRBJ2-7; TRBD2 aligns across 9 bases. Germline V gene sequence: CDR1 MNHEY, CDR2 SVGAGI. This CDR3 contains 15 residues. V was clipped by 6 bases and J by 3 bases; unmatched bases: 9. The CDR3 here is CASRDSGSGLYEQYF. The CDR3 bases are TGTGCCAGCAGGGATAGCGGGAGTGGCCTCTACGAGCAGTACTTC.

This clone was seen once. One end of the junction fails to match germline, which may point to a read error. CDR3 protein: CSSSSRRTSNVDTQYF. The CDR3 nucleotides are TGTTCCAGCAGTTCCCGTAGGACTAGCAACGTAGATACGCAGTATTTT. The chain combines TRBV7-9 with TRBJ2-3; 8 bases fit TRBD2. There are 16 residues in the CDR3. Germline CDR1 reads SEHNR; CDR2 reads FQNEAQ (reference sequence).

In this sample, this clone turned up a few times. The chain employs TRBV5-1 and TRBJ2-3, with D maybe TRBD1 (6 bases). The CDR3 extends over 14 amino acids. Trimming shortened V by 3 bases and J by 3 bases, and 11 bases separated the two germline ends. Germline CDR1 and CDR2: SGHRS and YFSETQ. CDR3 loop: CASSWTVPTDTQYF. In DNA, the CDR3 is TGCGCCAGCAGCTGGACAGTTCCGACAGATACGCAGTATTTT.

The V and J genes are TRBV15 and TRBJ2-5; D uncertain. This CDR3 spans 12 amino acids. The germline V and J ends were trimmed by 3 bases and 5 bases, with 7 bases remaining between them. Per the germline V gene, CDR1 is LNHNV and CDR2 is YYDKDF (reference sequence). The CDR3 sequence is CATSRPRETQYF. For the CDR3, the DNA is TGTGCCACCAGCAGGCCGAGGGAGACCCAGTACTTC.

The chain carries TRBV28 and TRBJ2-7, with 13 bases identical to TRBD2. In germline, CDR1 is MDHEN, CDR2 SYDVKM. The CDR3 extends over 16 amino acids. Losses at the gene ends were 8 bases for V and 1 base for J; bases not matched to a gene: 8. CDR3 sequence reads: CASGKMGLAGSYEQYF. As DNA, the CDR3 is TGTGCCAGCGGCAAGATGGGACTAGCGGGGTCCTACGAGCAGTACTTC.

The chain joins TRBV2 to TRBJ2-5; D perhaps matches TRBD1 (6 bases). Matching the DNA end better, TRBJ2-7 makes the J call doubtful. The germline gives CDR1 SNHLY, CDR2 FYNNEI. The CDR3 runs 14 residues. CDR3 DNA: TGTGCCAGCAGTGCAGGCAGGGGCTCCTACGAGCAGTACTTC. Protein: CASSAGRGSYEQYF.

The chain employs TRBV27 and TRBJ1-5; D is unclear. V lost 0 bases, J lost 0 bases, and 3 bases lay in between. CDR3 length equals 14 residues. Germline values: CDR1 MNHEY, CDR2 SMNVEV (reference sequence). CDR3 sequence (DNA): TGTGCCAGCAGTTTATCCTATAGCAATCAGCCCCAGCATTTT. As protein: CASSLSYSNQPQHF.

This clone has a handful of counts. The genes are TRBV11-1 and TRBJ1-1, with TRBD1 identical over 8 bases. V shed 4 bases and J 4 bases; nucleotides not matched to a gene: 11. CDR1 SGHAT and CDR2 FQDESV come from the germline V gene (reference sequence). The CDR3 contains 16 residues. The CDR3 sequence is CASSSPGQGASTEAFF. The CDR3, as DNA: TGTGCCAGCAGCTCCCCGGGGCAGGGGGCGTCCACTGAAGCTTTCTTT.